Listed below are T cell receptor beta chains from one sample, sequenced in a study of shared clonotypes between healthy human individuals. Generated by immunoSEQ multiplex PCR, the TCRdb table keeps only in-frame clones and is missing some. The sample lists a few million clones; around 94% were seen once. Sequencing was done on a sample of naive CD4+ T cells sorted from blood. The receptors shown here come from a man aged 18 to 29 in good health. Both conserved end residues are part of each CDR3. D genes are given only for firm matches. Rows give clone size only sometimes, using once, few, many, or a class for an expanded clone.

TRBJ2-1 TRBV10-3 . . CAITRDKRDASYNEQFF TGTGCCATCACCAGGGACAAGCGGGATGCCTCCTACAATGAGCAGTTCTTC
TRBJ2-1 TRBV7-8 TRBD2 . CASSLRLLAGPNEQFF TGTGCCAGCAGCTTAAGGTTGTTAGCGGGGCCCAATGAGCAGTTCTTC
TRBJ2-3 TRBV28 . . CASSFQGGPTDTQYF TGTGCCAGCAGTTTCCAGGGTGGACCCACAGATACGCAGTATTTT
TRBJ1-1 TRBV9 . few CASSRRTERYTEAFF TGTGCCAGCAGCAGACGGACAGAAAGATACACTGAAGCTTTCTTT
TRBJ2-7 TRBV19 TRBD1 . CASRLRDSLYEQYF TGTGCCAGTAGACTCCGGGACAGCCTCTACGAGCAGTACTTC
TRBJ2-5 TRBV7-2 TRBD2 . CASSPRLAEETQYF TGTGCCAGCAGCCCCAGACTAGCGGAAGAGACCCAGTACTTC
TRBJ1-1 TRBV6-1 . . CASIGGTGIAFF TGTGCCAGCATAGGGGGAACAGGGATAGCTTTCTTT
TRBJ1-6 TRBV4-2 TRBD1 . CASSRDSNSPLHF TGTGCCAGCAGCCGGGACAGCAATTCACCCCTCCACTTT
TRBJ2-1 TRBV5-4 TRBD2 . CASRPGLAGGYSYNEQFF TGTGCCAGCAGACCTGGACTAGCGGGAGGGTACTCCTACAATGAGCAGTTCTTC
TRBJ1-5 TRBV6-6 . . CASSRRDTLQPQHF TGTGCCAGCAGTCGCCGGGACACTCTTCAGCCCCAGCATTTT
TRBJ1-2 TRBV7-9 . . CASSLEGSVPYTF TGTGCCAGCAGCTTAGAGGGTTCGGTTCCGTACACCTTC
TRBJ2-5 TRBV15 TRBD2 . CATSRGTSGIETQYF TGTGCCACCAGCAGAGGGACTAGCGGCATAGAGACCCAGTACTTC
TRBJ2-3 TRBV10-2 TRBD2 . CASRLAGGTDTQYF TGCGCCAGCAGACTAGCGGGAGGGACTGATACGCAGTATTTT
TRBJ1-2 TRBV6-1 . . CASSETTGTLYGYTF TGTGCCAGCAGTGAAACAACCGGGACGCTCTATGGCTACACCTTC
TRBJ2-7 TRBV7-9 . . CASSLFGVYEQYF TGTGCCAGCAGCTTATTTGGGGTATACGAGCAGTACTTC
TRBJ2-3 TRBV6-6 . . CASTTPAGTDTQYF TGTGCCAGCACCACGCCCGCCGGCACAGATACGCAGTATTTT
TRBJ1-3 TRBV9 . few CASSGIGNTIYF TGTGCCAGCAGCGGAATTGGAAACACCATATATTTT
TRBJ2-5 TRBV29-1 TRBD2 . CSVVAAGVVETQYF TGCAGCGTTGTCGCAGCGGGAGTTGTGGAGACCCAGTACTTC
TRBJ2-5 TRBV5-4 TRBD1 once CASSRSGTDQETQYF TGTGCCAGCAGCCGGTCCGGGACAGACCAAGAGACCCAGTACTTC
TRBJ2-7 TRBV19 . . CASSVDRGAEQYF TGTGCCAGTAGTGTGGATCGGGGGGCCGAGCAGTACTTC